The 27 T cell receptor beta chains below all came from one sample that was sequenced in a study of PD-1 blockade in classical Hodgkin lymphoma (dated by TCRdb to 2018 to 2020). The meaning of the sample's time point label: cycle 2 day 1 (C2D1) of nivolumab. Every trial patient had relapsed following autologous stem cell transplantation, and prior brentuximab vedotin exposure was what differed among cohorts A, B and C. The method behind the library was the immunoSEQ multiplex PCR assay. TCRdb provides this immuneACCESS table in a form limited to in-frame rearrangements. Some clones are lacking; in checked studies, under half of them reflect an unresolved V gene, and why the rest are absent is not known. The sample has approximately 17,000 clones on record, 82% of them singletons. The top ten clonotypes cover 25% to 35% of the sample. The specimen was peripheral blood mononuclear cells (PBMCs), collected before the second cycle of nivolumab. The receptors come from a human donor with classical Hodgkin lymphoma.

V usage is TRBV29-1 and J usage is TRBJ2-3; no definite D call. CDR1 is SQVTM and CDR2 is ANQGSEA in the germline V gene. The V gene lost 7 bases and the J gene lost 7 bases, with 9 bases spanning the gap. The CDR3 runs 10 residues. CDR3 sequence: CSALLNTQYF. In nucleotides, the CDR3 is TGCAGCGCCCTGTTGAATACGCAGTATTTT.

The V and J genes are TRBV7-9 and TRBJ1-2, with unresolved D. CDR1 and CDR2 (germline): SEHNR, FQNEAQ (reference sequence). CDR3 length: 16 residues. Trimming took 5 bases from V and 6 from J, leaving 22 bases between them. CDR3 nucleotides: TGTGCCAGCAGCGAGACGACGGAAAAAGAAAAGGATGGCTACACCTTC. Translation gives CASSETTEKEKDGYTF.

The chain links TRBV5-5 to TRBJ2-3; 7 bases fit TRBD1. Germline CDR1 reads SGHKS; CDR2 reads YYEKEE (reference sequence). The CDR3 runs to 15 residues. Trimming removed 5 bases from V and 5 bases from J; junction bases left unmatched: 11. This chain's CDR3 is CASRQIDRVEDTQYF. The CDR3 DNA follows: TGTGCCAGCAGACAAATTGACAGGGTAGAAGATACGCAGTATTTT.

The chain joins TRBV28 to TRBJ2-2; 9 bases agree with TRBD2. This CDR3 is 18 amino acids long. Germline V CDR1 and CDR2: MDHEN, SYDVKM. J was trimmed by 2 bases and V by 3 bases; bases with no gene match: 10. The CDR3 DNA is TGTGCCAGCAGTTTTGCCTCAATCGGGACTAGCAACACCGGGGAGCTGTTTTTT. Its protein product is CASSFASIGTSNTGELFF.

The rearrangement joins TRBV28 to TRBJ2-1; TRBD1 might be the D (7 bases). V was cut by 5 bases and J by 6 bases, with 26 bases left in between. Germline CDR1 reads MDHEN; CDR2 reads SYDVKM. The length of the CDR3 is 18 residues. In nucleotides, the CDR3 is TGTGCCAGCAGTGTGTACGACAGGGACTTCCAGGTTGTCAATGAGCAGTTCTTC. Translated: CASSVYDRDFQVVNEQFF.

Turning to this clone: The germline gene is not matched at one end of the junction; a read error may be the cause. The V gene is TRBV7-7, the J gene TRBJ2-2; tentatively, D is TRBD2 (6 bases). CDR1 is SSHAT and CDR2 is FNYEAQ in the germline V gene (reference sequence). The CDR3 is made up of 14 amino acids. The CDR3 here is CASSRDSNTGELFF. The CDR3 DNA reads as TGTGCTAGCAGCCGGGACTCGAACACCGGGGAGCTGTTTTTT.

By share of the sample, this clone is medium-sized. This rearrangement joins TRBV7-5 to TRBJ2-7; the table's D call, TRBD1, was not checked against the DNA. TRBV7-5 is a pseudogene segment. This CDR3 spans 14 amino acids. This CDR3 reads CVRSLVGSGYEQYF. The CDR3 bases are TGTGTCAGAAGCTTAGTCGGGTCAGGGTACGAGCAGTACTTC.

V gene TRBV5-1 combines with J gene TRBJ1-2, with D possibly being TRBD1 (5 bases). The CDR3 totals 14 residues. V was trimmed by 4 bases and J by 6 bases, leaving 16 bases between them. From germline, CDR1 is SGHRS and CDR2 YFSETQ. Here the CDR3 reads CASSPTTDDNGYTF. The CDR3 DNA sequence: TGCGCCAGCAGCCCGACGACAGACGATAATGGCTACACCTTC. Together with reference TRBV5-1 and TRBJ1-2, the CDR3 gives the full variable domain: KAGVTQTPRYLIKTRGQQVTLSCSPISGHRSVSWYQQTPGQGLQFLFEYFSETQRNKGNFPGRFSGRQFSNSRSEMNVSTLELGDSALYLCASSPTTDDNGYTFGSGTRLTVV.

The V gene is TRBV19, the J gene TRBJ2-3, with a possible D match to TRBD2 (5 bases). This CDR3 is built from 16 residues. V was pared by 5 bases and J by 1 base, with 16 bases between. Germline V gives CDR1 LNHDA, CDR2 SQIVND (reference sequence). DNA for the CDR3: TGTGCCAGTAGTGCCACCGGTGGGAGCGGCACAGATACGCAGTATTTT. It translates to CASSATGGSGTDTQYF.

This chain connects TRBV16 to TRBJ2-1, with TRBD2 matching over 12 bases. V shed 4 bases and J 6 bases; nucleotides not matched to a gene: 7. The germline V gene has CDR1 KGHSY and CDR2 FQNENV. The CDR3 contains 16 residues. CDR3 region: CASSPPLAGGFNEQFF. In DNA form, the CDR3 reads TGTGCCAGCAGCCCACCACTAGCGGGGGGTTTCAATGAGCAGTTCTTC.

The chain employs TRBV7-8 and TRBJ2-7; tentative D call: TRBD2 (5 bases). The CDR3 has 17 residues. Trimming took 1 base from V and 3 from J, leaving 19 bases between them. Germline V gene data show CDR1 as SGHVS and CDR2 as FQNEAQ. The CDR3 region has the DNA TGTGCCAGCAGCTTAGGCGACTTGCGAGGGCTTCACTACGAGCAGTACTTC. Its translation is CASSLGDLRGLHYEQYF.

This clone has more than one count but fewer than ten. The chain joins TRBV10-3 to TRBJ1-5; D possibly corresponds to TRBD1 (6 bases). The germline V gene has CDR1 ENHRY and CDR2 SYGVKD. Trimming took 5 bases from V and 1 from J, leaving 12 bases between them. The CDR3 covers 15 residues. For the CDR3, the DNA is TGTGCCATCAGTCCCAGGGGTCAAAGCAATCAGCCCCAGCATTTT. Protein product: CAISPRGQSNQPQHF.

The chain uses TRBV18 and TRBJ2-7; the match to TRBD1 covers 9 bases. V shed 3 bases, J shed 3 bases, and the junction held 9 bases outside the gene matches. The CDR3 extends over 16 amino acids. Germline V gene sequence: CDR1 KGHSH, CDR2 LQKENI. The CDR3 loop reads CASSPDGGTGSYEQYF. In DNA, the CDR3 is TGTGCCAGCTCACCGGACGGGGGGACAGGGAGCTACGAGCAGTACTTC.

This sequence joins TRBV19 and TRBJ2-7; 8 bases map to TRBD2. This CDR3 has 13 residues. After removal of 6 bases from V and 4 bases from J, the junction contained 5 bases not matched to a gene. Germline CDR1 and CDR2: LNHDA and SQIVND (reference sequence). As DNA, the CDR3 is TGTGCCAGTAGCAACGGGGGGGGTTACGAGCAGTACTTC. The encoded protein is CASSNGGGYEQYF.

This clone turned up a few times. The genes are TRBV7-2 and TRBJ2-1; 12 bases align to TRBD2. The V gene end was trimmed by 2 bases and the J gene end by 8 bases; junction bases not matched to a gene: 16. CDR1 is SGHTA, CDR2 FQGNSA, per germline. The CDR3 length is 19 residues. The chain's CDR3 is CASSLTRTSGGPDGDEQFF. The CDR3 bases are TGTGCCAGCAGCTTAACCCGTACTAGCGGGGGGCCGGATGGCGATGAGCAGTTCTTC.

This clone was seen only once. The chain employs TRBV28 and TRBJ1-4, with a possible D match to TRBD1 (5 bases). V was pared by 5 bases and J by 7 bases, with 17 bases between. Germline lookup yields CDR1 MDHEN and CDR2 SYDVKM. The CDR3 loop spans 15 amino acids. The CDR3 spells CASSPGRGLIEKLFF. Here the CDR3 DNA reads TGTGCCAGCAGTCCCGGACGGGGGTTAATTGAAAAACTGTTTTTT.

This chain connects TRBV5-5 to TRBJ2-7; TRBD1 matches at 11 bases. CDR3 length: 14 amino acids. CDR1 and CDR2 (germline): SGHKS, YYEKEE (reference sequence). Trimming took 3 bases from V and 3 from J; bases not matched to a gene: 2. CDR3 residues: CASSSGTGGYEQYF. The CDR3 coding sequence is TGTGCCAGCAGCTCCGGGACAGGGGGCTACGAGCAGTACTTC.

CDR3 residues: CASRPSGDETQYF. As DNA, the CDR3 is TGTGCCAGCAGACCTAGCGGGGACGAGACCCAGTACTTC. V gene TRBV6-6 combines with J gene TRBJ2-5, with 9 nucleotides matching TRBD2. The CDR3 is made up of 13 amino acids. The junction had 4 bases not matched to a gene; V was cut back by 6 bases and J by 5 bases. The germline V gene encodes CDR1 MNHNY and CDR2 SVGAGI (reference sequence).

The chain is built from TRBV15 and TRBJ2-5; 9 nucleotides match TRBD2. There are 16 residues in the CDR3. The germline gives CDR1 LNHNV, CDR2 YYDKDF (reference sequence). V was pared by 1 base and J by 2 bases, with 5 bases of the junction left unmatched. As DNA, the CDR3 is TGTGCCACCAGCAGAGGGCAGCGGGGGGCGCAAGAGACCCAGTACTTC. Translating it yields CATSRGQRGAQETQYF.

CDR3 DNA: TGTGCCAGCAGATTCCAGGGACCCTACGAGCAGTACTTC. It encodes CASRFQGPYEQYF. The chain recombines TRBV2 with TRBJ2-7; the D gene could be TRBD1 or TRBD2 (5 bases each). The CDR3 has 13 amino acids. The germline gives CDR1 SNHLY, CDR2 FYNNEI. V was shortened by 6 bases and J by 2 bases, with 11 bases between the two germline ends.

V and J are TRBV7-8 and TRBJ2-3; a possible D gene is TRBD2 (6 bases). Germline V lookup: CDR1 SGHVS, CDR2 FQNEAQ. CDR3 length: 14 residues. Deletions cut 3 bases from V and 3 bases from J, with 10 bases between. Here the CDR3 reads CASSFGSGTDTQYF. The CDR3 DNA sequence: TGTGCCAGCAGCTTCGGGAGTGGGACAGATACGCAGTATTTT.

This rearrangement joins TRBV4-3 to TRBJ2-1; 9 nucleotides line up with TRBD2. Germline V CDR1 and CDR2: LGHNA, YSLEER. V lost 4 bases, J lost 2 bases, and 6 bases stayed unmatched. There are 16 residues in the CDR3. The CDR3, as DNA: TGCGCCAGCAGCCTCCAGAGCGGGGGGCCCTACAATGAGCAGTTCTTC. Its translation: CASSLQSGGPYNEQFF.

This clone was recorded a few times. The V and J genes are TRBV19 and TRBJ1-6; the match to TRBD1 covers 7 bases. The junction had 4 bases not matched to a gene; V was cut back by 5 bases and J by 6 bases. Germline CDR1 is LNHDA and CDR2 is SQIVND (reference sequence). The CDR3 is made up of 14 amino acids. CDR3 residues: CASSGGQINSPLHF. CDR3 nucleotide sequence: TGTGCCAGTAGTGGGGGACAGATTAATTCACCCCTCCACTTT.

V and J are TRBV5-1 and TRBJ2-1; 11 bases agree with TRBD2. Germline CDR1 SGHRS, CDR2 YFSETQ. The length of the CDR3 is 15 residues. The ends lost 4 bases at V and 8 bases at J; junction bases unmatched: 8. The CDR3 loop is CASSSTSGGNYEQFF. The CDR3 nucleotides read TGCGCCAGCAGCAGTACTAGCGGGGGAAACTATGAGCAGTTCTTC. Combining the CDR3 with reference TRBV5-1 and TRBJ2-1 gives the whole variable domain KAGVTQTPRYLIKTRGQQVTLSCSPISGHRSVSWYQQTPGQGLQFLFEYFSETQRNKGNFPGRFSGRQFSNSRSEMNVSTLELGDSALYLCASSSTSGGNYEQFFGPGTRLTVL.

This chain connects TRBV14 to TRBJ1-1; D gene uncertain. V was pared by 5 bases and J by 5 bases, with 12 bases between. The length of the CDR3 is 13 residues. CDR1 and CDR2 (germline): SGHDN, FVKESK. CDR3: CASSIIGMTEAFF. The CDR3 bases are TGTGCCAGCAGCATAATAGGGATGACTGAAGCTTTCTTT.

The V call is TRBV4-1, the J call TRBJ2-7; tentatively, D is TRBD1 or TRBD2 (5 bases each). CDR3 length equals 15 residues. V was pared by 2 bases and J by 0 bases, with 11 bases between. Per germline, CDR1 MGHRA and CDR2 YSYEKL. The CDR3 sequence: CASSQWGTSSYEQYF. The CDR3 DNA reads TGCGCCAGCAGCCAATGGGGGACCAGCTCCTACGAGCAGTACTTC.

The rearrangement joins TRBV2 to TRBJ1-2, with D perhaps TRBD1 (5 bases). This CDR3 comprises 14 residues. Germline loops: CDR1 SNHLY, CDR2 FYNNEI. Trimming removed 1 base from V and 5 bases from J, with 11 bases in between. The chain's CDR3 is CASSEVGRWYGYTF. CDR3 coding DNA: TGTGCCAGCAGTGAAGTGGGACGGTGGTATGGCTACACCTTC.